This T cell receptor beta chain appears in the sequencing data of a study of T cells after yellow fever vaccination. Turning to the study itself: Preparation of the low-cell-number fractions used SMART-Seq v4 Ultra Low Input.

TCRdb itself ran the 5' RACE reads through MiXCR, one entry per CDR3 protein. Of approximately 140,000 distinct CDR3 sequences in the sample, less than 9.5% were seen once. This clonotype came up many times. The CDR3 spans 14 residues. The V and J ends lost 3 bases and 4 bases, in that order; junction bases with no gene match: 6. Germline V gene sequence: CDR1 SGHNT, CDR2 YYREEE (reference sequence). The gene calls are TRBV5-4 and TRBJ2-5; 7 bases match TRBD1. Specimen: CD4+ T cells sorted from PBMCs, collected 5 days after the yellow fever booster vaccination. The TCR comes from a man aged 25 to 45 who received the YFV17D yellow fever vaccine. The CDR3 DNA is TGTGCCAGCAGCTCTCACCGGGACAGAGAGACCCAGTACTTC. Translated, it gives CASSSHRDRETQYF.